The TCR beta chain under discussion was sequenced for a study of cytomegalovirus exposure and HLA in healthy donors (dated by TCRdb to 2015 to 2018). Study-level background: According to an earlier analysis of around 600 of the donors, 150 million to 200 million T cells yielded 117 million unique TCR beta sequences and 276 Gb of sequence data. Roughly 300 gigabases of sequencing data and approximately 92 million unique TCR sequences made up an early release that covered 640 HLA-typed donors. Among the roughly 380 genotyped donors, 75% to 90% belonged to the genetic ancestry cluster associated with self-reported Caucasian donors. The study aimed to test whether signatures of past pathogen exposure could be identified by cataloging public T cell receptors. The study profiled the T cell repertoires of 500 to 800 subjects by immunosequencing and related them to cytomegalovirus serostatus. A separate validation cohort of roughly 130 different subjects was used in addition to the approximately 700-subject first cohort. To predict cytomegalovirus infection status, the study combined high-throughput TCR immunosequencing, statistical association of individual TCRs with disease status, and machine learning. A later analysis re-examined previously published TCR beta repertoires from 610 or so donors and added high-resolution HLA genotyping to investigate patterns of TCR occurrence. Rather than using new phenotypic data, the later analysis identified candidate immune exposures from TCR beta sequences and from how often those sequences occurred across donors. To decide whether each TCR beta V gene segment behaved as functional or pseudogenic, an earlier analysis of approximately 600 of the donors relied on high-throughput TCR beta sequencing. Donor age, sex, ethnicity and CMV serostatus were compiled together with the repertoire data. A later genetic analysis used genome-wide SNP genotypes for about three fifths of the 666 donors, treating that subset as a discovery cohort. Every repertoire in the discovery cohort had been generated on one and the same sequencing platform. HLA typing included class I and class II loci at four-digit resolution. Typing coverage differed by locus: A, B, C, DRB1 and DQB1 were typed in about 620-640 donors, DQA1 in approximately 520, DPA1 in over 600, and DPB1 in 472. Because of strong linkage in the cohort, roughly five DR-DQ haplotypes were treated as single units for association and clustering. Among about 370 genotyped donors of the cohort, an average of approximately 220,000 unique TCR beta nucleotide sequences was sequenced per donor, of which roughly 17% were non-productive.

As for this clone: It has no known antigen specificity. No base-level quality is on record; no much larger clone is a single base apart.

The library relied on the immunoSEQ multiplex PCR assay. For the multiplex PCR, a mixture combining 60 forward primers for TCR Vbeta segments and 13 reverse primers for TCR Jbeta segments was used. Amplification of the CDR3 region of rearranged TCR beta genes was performed with a multiplex PCR assay on genomic DNA. The Illumina HiSeq System was used to sequence the amplified TCR beta libraries as 87-base-pair reads. As for the original processing: A later analysis counted tens of millions of unique TCR beta chains across the 650 to 800 repertoires, and 10 million to 11 million of these chains were shared by at least two donors. Raw reads were error-corrected and collapsed into unique sequences by a nearest-neighbor algorithm in which closely related sequences were merged to remove PCR and sequencing errors. Alignment of CDR3 sequences to IMGT reference sequences was used to assign V, D and J gene segments. For a sequence to be retained, at least a six-nucleotide match to both a V gene segment and a J gene segment was required. A rearrangement counted as productive if the CDR3 had no stop codons and remained in frame with V and J, and every other rearrangement counted as non-productive. CDR3 was defined according to IMGT convention as the region running from the second conserved V-encoded cysteine to the conserved J-encoded phenylalanine. Sequences without an unambiguous match to a single V gene segment were excluded from the earlier analysis of over 500 of the donors. An earlier analysis of several hundred of the donors called V segments functional above 56.7% productive rearrangements and segregating when the between-donor standard deviation exceeded 5%. A statistical classification framework was developed to diagnose cytomegalovirus status using the catalog of TCR beta chain sequences. In a later analysis, TCR nucleotide sequences were compared against IMGT/GENE-DB human TR gene sequences so that V and J genes could be assigned. Using the TCRdist pipeline, a later analysis assigned CDR3 sequences along with most-parsimonious VDJ recombination scenarios. A later analysis defined each TCR beta chain by its CDR3 amino acid sequence plus V-gene family, and excluded reads lacking a unique V-gene family. A later analysis removed several hundred highly shared, low-generation-probability nucleotide sequences to deal with suspected cross-contamination and a sequencing artifact. A later analysis calculated a clonal expansion index for each public chain from normalized within-repertoire ranks of inferred template counts. Generation probabilities in a later analysis came from a VDJ recombination model fitted to out-of-frame rearrangements, and those results were checked against IGoR. In a later analysis, hypergeometric tests were used to score TCR-TCR, TCR-HLA and TCR-CMV co-occurrence, with a repertoire-size bias correction applied to TCR pairs. In a later analysis, false discovery rates were estimated by permuting HLA or CMV assignments 20 times. In a later analysis, co-occurring TCRs were grouped using DBSCAN, and TCRdist sequence similarity was added for clustering within HLA-allele-positive subsets. Co-occurrence clustering excluded repertoires with fewer than 30,000 or more than 120,000 public chains, plus five with anomalous nucleotide sharing. TCRdb re-hosts the immuneACCESS table, in-frame sequences only. Its copies lack some clones; in the studies checked, an unresolved V gene accounts for under half of them, and the cause for the rest is not known. That table supplies the V and J calls and clone size; D and trimming were determined from the DNA. A total of about 170,000 clones appear in this sample, around 80% of them only once. The top ten clonotypes cover 4.5% to 5.5% of the sample.

Paper-wide results and their limitations: Presence/absence analyses assumed roughly uniform sequencing depth across donors, an assumption that may not hold. Strong co-occurrence of HLA alleles, especially DR and DQ, made assigning TCR associations to individual alleles difficult. A cluster of highly shared sequence variants was judged likely to be a technical artifact of the sequencing pipeline. An association between a missense DCLRE1C variant and V-gene and J-gene trimming of TCR beta chains was found in a later genetic analysis and replicated in an independent cohort. An earlier analysis of 587 of the donors showed that most TCR beta V segments appeared in productive rearrangements either about 87% or about 30% of the time, which broadly matched IMGT annotations. The only immune exposure information available for the cohort was CMV serostatus. In a later analysis, HLA-associated TCR beta chains were found to be more clonally expanded and to have lower generation probabilities than equally common non-associated chains. The earlier analysis of about 600 of the donors excluded roughly 17 rarely observed V segments, including chromosome 9 orphons, because counts were too low. Compared with the roughly 600-donor mean, donors in an Asian-associated ancestry cluster had fewer N-insertions in productive TCRs, according to a later genetic analysis. Three of the identified cytomegalovirus-associated TCR beta chains were confirmed in vitro to be specific for cytomegalovirus antigens. The classifier was reported to diagnose cytomegalovirus status with high specificity and sensitivity in both the original cohort and the validation cohort. It was suggested by the authors that the approach could potentially be generalized to other disease states and immunological phenotypes. According to a later analysis, TCR association rates differed among HLA loci, with DRB1 alleles showing the most associated TCRs and HLA-C alleles showing the fewest. In the study, some 160 TCR beta chains were listed as associated with cytomegalovirus. The 87-base-pair reads could not distinguish some IMGT-functional V segments, including TRBV6-2 and TRBV6-3, so those segments were excluded. Specific HLA alleles were associated with 15,000 to 20,000 TCR beta sequences at a false discovery rate of 0.05 in a later analysis. Correlated functional status among segregating V segments might be attributable to linkage disequilibrium, but an unknown experimental factor could not be ruled out. A later analysis found that most CMV-associated TCR beta chains appeared HLA-restricted, with HLA associations seemingly driven largely by CMV exposure. Most TCR sequences were seen in very few donors, while some public TCRs were found in many individuals. In this cohort, only TCR beta chains were sequenced, and detectable features were limited by the absence of alpha or paired-chain data. A later analysis reported that several top co-occurrence clusters appeared linked to parvovirus B19, influenza, CMV and Epstein-Barr virus. Because HLA typing was missing for some donors at each locus, association tests included only the typed subset. A further reported finding was that TCR beta sequences accurately predicted the HLA-A and HLA-B alleles for most subjects in the first cohort.

Counted from cysteine to phenylalanine, this CDR3 has 14 amino acids. Here the CDR3 DNA is all that survives: 42 bases in frame from base 1. For this chain, trimming is 3 bases at the V end and 6 bases at the J end, and the number of junction bases without a gene match is 9. The germline V gene encodes CDR1 SQVTM and CDR2 ANQGSEA. The cohort consisted of 650 to 850 healthy bone marrow donors. At the time of sampling, all cohort members were nominally healthy, though unrecorded immune exposures were likely present. The donor tested CMV seropositive and was one of the 289 seropositive cohort members. A peripheral blood sample was collected from each donor, and TCR beta sequencing was performed on peripheral blood mononuclear cells. Genomic DNA extraction from the blood cell samples was performed with the Qiagen DNeasy Blood Extraction Kit.

The receptor was isolated from a woman aged 45-60 years in good health and CMV-seropositive. The rearranged chain carries TRBV29-1 and TRBJ2-3, with 7 middle bases fitting TRBD2. Sequencing was performed on PBMCs. The nucleotides are TGCAGCGTTGACCGGGGACTATTAGAGGATACGCAGTATTTT. It codes for CSVDRGLLEDTQYF.